This T cell receptor (beta chain) was identified during a study of cytomegalovirus exposure and HLA in healthy donors. General study points: Among the most significant clusters, several appeared linked to common viral pathogens in a later analysis.

The PCR ran on 60 Vbeta and 13 Jbeta primers. The table came from immunoSEQ multiplex PCR; TCRdb's copy has only in-frame clones and leaves some out. This sample's table has about 78,000 clones. On this clone: Its target is not known.

Between the trimmed V and J ends, which lost 4 bases and 2 bases, there was a span of 13 bases. Per germline, CDR1 SGHRS and CDR2 YFSETQ. The CDR3 runs to 15 residues. The chain links TRBV5-1 to TRBJ2-1, with D possibly being TRBD1 (6 bases). Source material: PBMCs. The sequence derives from a female donor in good health and CMV-seropositive. The CDR3 sequence: CASSALEGAYNEQFF. The CDR3 DNA follows: TGCGCCAGCAGCGCCCTCGAGGGGGCCTACAATGAGCAGTTCTTC.